This T cell receptor (beta chain) emerged from a study of CD8+ T cells in alopecia areata. This clone was found a few times. This CDR3 region has 15 residues. V shed 4 bases and J 4 bases; nucleotides not matched to a gene: 10. Germline loops: CDR1 SQVTM, CDR2 ANQGSEA. RNA extraction was followed by reverse transcription into cDNA, which acted as the sequencing template. Assay: immunoSEQ multiplex PCR; the TCRdb copy retains only in-frame clones and omits some. The repertoire holds over 150,000 clones, with approximately 62% as singletons. The chain carries TRBV29-1 and TRBJ2-5, with 9 bases identical to TRBD1. This TCR came from a human donor with alopecia areata. The sample here was CD4+ T cells sorted from blood, taken at week 0. Written as DNA, the CDR3 is TGCAGCGTTGCGGCCGGGACAGGGCCAAGAGAGACCCAGTACTTC. This gives the protein CSVAAGTGPRETQYF.